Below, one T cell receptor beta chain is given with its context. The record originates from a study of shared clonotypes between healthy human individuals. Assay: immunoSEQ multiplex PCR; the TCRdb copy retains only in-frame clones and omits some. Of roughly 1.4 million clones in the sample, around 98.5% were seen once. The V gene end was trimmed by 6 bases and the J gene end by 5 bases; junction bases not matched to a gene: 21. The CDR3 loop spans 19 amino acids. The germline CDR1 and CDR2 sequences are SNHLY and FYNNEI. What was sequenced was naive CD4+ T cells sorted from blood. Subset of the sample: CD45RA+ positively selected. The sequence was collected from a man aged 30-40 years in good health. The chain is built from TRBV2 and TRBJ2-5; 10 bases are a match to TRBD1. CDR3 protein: CASSLKWPPGTGDGETQYF. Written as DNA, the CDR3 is TGTGCCAGCAGCCTAAAGTGGCCGCCCGGGACAGGGGACGGTGAGACCCAGTACTTC.